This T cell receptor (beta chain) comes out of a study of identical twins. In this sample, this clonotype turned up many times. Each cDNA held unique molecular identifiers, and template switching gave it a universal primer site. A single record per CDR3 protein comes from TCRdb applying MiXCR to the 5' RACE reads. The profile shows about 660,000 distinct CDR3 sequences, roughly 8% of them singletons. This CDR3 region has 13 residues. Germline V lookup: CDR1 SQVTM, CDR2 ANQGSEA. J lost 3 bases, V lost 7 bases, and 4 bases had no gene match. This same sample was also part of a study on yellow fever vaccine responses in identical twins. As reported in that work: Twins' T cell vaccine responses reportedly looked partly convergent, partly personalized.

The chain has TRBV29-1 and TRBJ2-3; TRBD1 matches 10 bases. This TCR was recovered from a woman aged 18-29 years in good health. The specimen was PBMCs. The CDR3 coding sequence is TGCAGCGGTCGACAGGGGGCTACAGATACGCAGTATTTT. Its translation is CSGRQGATDTQYF.